This TCR beta chain was captured by sequencing in a study of blood T cell repertoires in COVID-19. Study background: The origin of the acute and convalescent COVID-19 samples was the United States, Italy and Spain. T cells, B-cell-depleted T cells, or PBMCs provided the cDNA or gDNA that served as material.

Per the authors' pipeline: Amplifying reference gene primers gave estimates of nucleated cell counts. Only in-frame clones appear in the TCRdb table, and some are missing; sequencing was by immunoSEQ multiplex PCR. V, J and clone size derive from that table, while D and trimming were established from the DNA sequence. Of 100,000 or so clones detected, 70% to 80% appear once; the ten largest clones hold about a quarter. CDR1 and CDR2 from the germline V gene are MDHEN and SYDVKM. V was clipped by 7 bases and J by 3 bases; unmatched bases: 5. The CDR3 extends over 13 amino acids. This clone was recorded once.

This chain connects TRBV28 to TRBJ2-7; TRBD1 matches 8 bases. The specimen sequenced was peripheral blood. The TCR was taken from a human donor in a cohort sampled during active COVID-19. CDR3 sequence reads: CASTRDRRYEQYF. The CDR3 DNA is TGTGCCAGCACCCGGGACAGGCGCTACGAGCAGTACTTC.